The next 29 T cell receptor beta chains were all read from a single sample in a study of T cell responses to AZD1222 COVID-19 vaccine. Here immunoSEQ multiplex PCR was the method, and the copy in TCRdb shows in-frame clones only, minus some. Found here are 120,000 or so clones, about nine tenths of them singletons; the top ten hold 1.1%. This specimen was peripheral blood, taken on day 0 of AZD1222 vaccination. The receptors originated from an adult in good health.

The count of this clone is one. The V gene is TRBV7-3, the J gene TRBJ1-1, with 9 bases fitting TRBD1. Losses at the gene ends were 0 bases for V and 6 bases for J; bases not matched to a gene: 14. The CDR3 sequence is 18 residues long. Germline values: CDR1 SGHTA, CDR2 FQGTGA. CDR3 protein: CASSLTYGQGNQPPEAFF. As DNA, the CDR3 is TGTGCCAGCAGCTTAACGTACGGACAGGGGAACCAGCCTCCTGAAGCTTTCTTT.

V and J are TRBV3-1 (or the pseudogene TRBV3-2) and TRBJ2-3; D possibly corresponds to TRBD1 (5 bases). The germline CDR1 and CDR2 sequences are LGHDT and YNNKEL (reference sequence). The CDR3 is made up of 13 amino acids. Trimming removed 6 bases at V and 5 bases at J, with 12 bases between. The CDR3 here is CASRAAGLDTQYF. Written as DNA, the CDR3 is TGTGCCAGCAGAGCCGCAGGGTTAGATACGCAGTATTTT.

The gene calls are TRBV19 and TRBJ2-3; TRBD1 might be the D (6 bases). CDR3 length equals 16 residues. Germline V gene lookup returns CDR1 LNHDA and CDR2 SQIVND (reference sequence). Trimming took off 2 bases at V and 6 bases at J, with 18 bases between the two ends. CDR3 sequence reads: CASSISQAVGADTQYF. The CDR3 nucleotides read TGTGCCAGTAGTATATCCCAGGCGGTGGGGGCGGATACGCAGTATTTT.

This sequence joins TRBV3-1 (or the pseudogene TRBV3-2) and TRBJ1-4; 7 bases line up with TRBD1. This CDR3 has 15 residues. Germline-derived CDR1 and CDR2 are LGHDT and YNNKEL (reference sequence). The ends lost 0 bases at V and 10 bases at J; junction bases unmatched: 8. CDR3 coding DNA: TGTGCCAGCAGCCAAGAATGGCAGGGGGGGGGAAAACTGTTTTTT. Translation: CASSQEWQGGGKLFF.

The chain links TRBV9 to TRBJ2-1, with 16 bases fitting TRBD2. The CDR3 is 20 residues long. Germline V CDR1 and CDR2: SGDLS, YYNGEE. The junction had 14 bases not matched to a gene; V was cut back by 3 bases and J by 5 bases. CDR3 sequence: CASSGNTGTSGRAYHNEQFF. Here the CDR3 DNA reads TGTGCCAGCAGCGGAAACACCGGGACTAGCGGGAGGGCCTACCACAATGAGCAGTTCTTC.

This chain connects TRBV7-9 to TRBJ1-2; 8 bases align to TRBD1. This CDR3 comprises 11 residues. V lost 5 bases and J lost 13; bases outside the gene matches: 6. The germline V gene has CDR1 SEHNR and CDR2 FQNEAQ (reference sequence). The CDR3 sequence is CASSRQGSVTF. CDR3 sequence (DNA): TGTGCCAGCAGCCGACAGGGGTCAGTCACCTTC.

The CDR3 spells CATSRGVNLNTEAFF. The CDR3 DNA sequence: TGTGCCACCAGCAGAGGTGTCAACCTGAACACTGAAGCTTTCTTT. This chain links TRBV15 with TRBJ1-1; D is unclear. The germline V gene encodes CDR1 LNHNV and CDR2 YYDKDF (reference sequence). The CDR3 is made up of 15 amino acids. Trimming pared 1 base from V and 0 bases from J, leaving 9 bases between.

The rearrangement uses TRBV7-9 and TRBJ1-2; tentative D call: TRBD1 (6 bases). CDR3 size: 13 residues. Looked up from germline, CDR1 is SEHNR and CDR2 is FQNEAQ (reference sequence). V gave up 6 bases and J gave up 0 bases, with 8 bases separating them. CDR3 residues: CASRDRTNYGYTF. The CDR3 nucleotides read TGTGCCAGCAGGGACAGAACTAACTATGGCTACACCTTC.

V usage is TRBV11-2 and J usage is TRBJ1-2; D call uncertain. Trimming stripped 2 bases from V and 3 bases from J, with 16 bases between. Germline V gene lookup returns CDR1 SGHAT and CDR2 FQNNGV. The CDR3 extends over 16 amino acids. The CDR3 region is CASSLLGNIQYYGYTF. In DNA form, the CDR3 reads TGTGCCAGCAGCTTATTAGGCAATATTCAGTACTATGGCTACACCTTC.

This chain connects TRBV7-9 to TRBJ1-3, with unresolved D. From germline, CDR1 is SEHNR and CDR2 FQNEAQ (reference sequence). The CDR3 runs 14 residues. V was trimmed by 2 bases and J by 0 bases, leaving 5 bases between them. This chain's CDR3 is CASSLSASGNTIYF. The DNA for the CDR3 is TGTGCCAGCAGCTTATCCGCCTCTGGAAACACCATATATTTT.

This chain uses TRBV3-1 (or the pseudogene TRBV3-2) with TRBJ2-5; 8 bases are a match to TRBD2. Trimming at V came to 4 bases and at J to 5 bases, leaving 6 bases not matched to a gene. The CDR3 runs 14 residues. Germline CDR1 reads LGHDT; CDR2 reads YNNKEL (reference sequence). CDR3 amino acids: CASSPRTSHETQYF. DNA for the CDR3: TGTGCCAGCAGCCCTCGGACTAGCCATGAGACCCAGTACTTC.

This chain links TRBV7-8 with TRBJ2-1; TRBD1 matches 11 bases. The V and J ends lost 4 bases and 8 bases, in that order; junction bases with no gene match: 4. The CDR3 totals 14 residues. Germline V lookup: CDR1 SGHVS, CDR2 FQNEAQ. In DNA, the CDR3 is TGTGCCAGCAGCTGGGGACAGGGGGACGATGAGCAGTTCTTC. It codes for CASSWGQGDDEQFF.

The J gene is TRBJ1-1, the V gene TRBV19; the D is unclear. Trimming removed 5 bases from V and 1 base from J, with 14 bases in between. The CDR3 extends over 15 amino acids. Germline CDR1 and CDR2: LNHDA and SQIVND (reference sequence). CDR3 in amino acids: CASSRRPFSNTEAFF. Written as DNA, the CDR3 is TGTGCCAGTAGTCGGAGACCTTTCTCGAACACTGAAGCTTTCTTT.

The V and J genes are TRBV5-4 and TRBJ2-7; no firm D call. V shed 3 bases and J shed 5 bases, with 12 bases lying between them. The CDR3 has 13 residues. Germline V CDR1 and CDR2: SGHNT, YYREEE (reference sequence). CDR3 nucleotide sequence: TGTGCCAGCAGCTCCCCTCTAAGCCACGAGCAGTACTTC. The encoded protein is CASSSPLSHEQYF.

The V gene is TRBV5-6, the J gene TRBJ2-7; D may be TRBD1 (6 bases). The CDR3 contains 15 residues. V was pared by 4 bases and J by 2 bases, with 16 bases between. The germline V gene has CDR1 SGHDT and CDR2 YYEEEE. The CDR3 DNA reads as TGTGCCAGCAGCAAAGTTCTGACAGGCGCCTACGAGCAGTACTTC. This gives the protein CASSKVLTGAYEQYF.

The chain joins TRBV18 to TRBJ1-1; no clear D. This CDR3 is 14 amino acids long. V was trimmed by 4 bases and J by 4 bases, leaving 13 bases between them. Germline CDR1 is KGHSH and CDR2 is LQKENI. CDR3 bases: TGTGCCAGCTCACGGAGAGATGTGGGCACTGAAGCTTTCTTT. Its protein is CASSRRDVGTEAFF.

The chain combines TRBV2 with TRBJ1-2; 7 nucleotides line up with TRBD1. Per the germline V gene, CDR1 is SNHLY and CDR2 is FYNNEI. V shed 3 bases, J shed 4 bases, and the junction held 8 bases outside the gene matches. This CDR3 is 15 amino acids long. Here the CDR3 reads CASSDGRGWGYGYTF. In nucleotides, the CDR3 is TGTGCCAGCAGTGATGGCAGGGGGTGGGGCTATGGCTACACCTTC.

The rearrangement joins TRBV11-2 to TRBJ2-2; 9 bases line up with TRBD1. Germline CDR1 and CDR2: SGHAT and FQNNGV. Trimming cost V 5 bases and J 5 bases; bases outside gene matches: 9. CDR3 size: 16 residues. CDR3 protein: CASSPRVDRGTGELFF. DNA of the CDR3: TGTGCCAGCAGCCCCCGAGTGGACAGGGGAACCGGGGAGCTGTTTTTT.

The V and J genes are TRBV19 and TRBJ1-5; weak D call: TRBD1 (6 bases). The CDR3 spans 18 residues. Germline V gene sequence: CDR1 LNHDA, CDR2 SQIVND (reference sequence). The germline V and J ends were trimmed by 6 bases and 3 bases, with 24 bases remaining between them. The CDR3 bases are TGTGCCAGTAGCTCTACCCTCCCTTCGGGACACCTCAATCAGCCCCAGCATTTT. This encodes CASSSTLPSGHLNQPQHF. Supplemented by reference TRBV19 and TRBJ1-5, the full variable domain reads DGGITQSPKYLFRKEGQNVTLSCEQNLNHDAMYWYRQDPGQGLRLIYYSQIVNDFQKGDIAEGYSVSREKKESFPLTVTSAQKNPTAFYLCASSSTLPSGHLNQPQHFGDGTRLSIL.

This chain connects TRBV20-1 to TRBJ2-4; perhaps TRBD2 as D (5 bases). Germline V gene lookup returns CDR1 DFQATT and CDR2 SNEGSKA (reference sequence). CDR3 length equals 11 residues. The ends were cut back, 6 bases at V and 8 bases at J, with 11 bases in the middle. CDR3 DNA sequence: TGCAGTGCGTTAGGGCGGGACATTCAGTACTTC. Translating gives CSALGRDIQYF.

The rearrangement uses TRBV9 and TRBJ1-1; D perhaps matches TRBD1 (6 bases). The germline CDR1 and CDR2 sequences are SGDLS and YYNGEE. V lost 0 bases, J lost 5 bases, and 11 bases lay in between. CDR3 size: 14 residues. CDR3 amino acids: CASSVGGGTTEAFF. The CDR3 DNA reads TGTGCCAGCAGCGTAGGCGGGGGCACGACTGAAGCTTTCTTT.

This chain connects TRBV29-1 to TRBJ1-2, with TRBD1 matching 8 bases. CDR1 is SQVTM and CDR2 is ANQGSEA in the germline V gene. After removal of 7 bases from V and 0 bases from J, the junction contained 7 bases not matched to a gene. The CDR3 is made up of 14 amino acids. The CDR3 here is CSAYVQGANYGYTF. In DNA, the CDR3 is TGCAGCGCTTACGTACAGGGGGCTAACTATGGCTACACCTTC.

The chain links TRBV11-3 to TRBJ1-3, with D possibly matching TRBD1 (6 bases). The germline V and J ends were trimmed by 5 bases and 4 bases, with 9 bases remaining between them. This CDR3 is 13 amino acids long. The germline CDR1 and CDR2 sequences are SGHNT and YENEEA. The CDR3 here is CASSRGTGNTIYF. The CDR3 bases are TGTGCCAGCAGCAGGGGGACAGGAAACACCATATATTTT.

The rearrangement links TRBV19 to TRBJ1-2, with D possibly being TRBD1 (6 bases). CDR1 and CDR2 (germline): LNHDA, SQIVND (reference sequence). This CDR3 spans 15 amino acids. Between the trimmed V and J ends, which lost 7 bases and 0 bases, there was a span of 15 bases. CDR3 protein: CASIKDRRANYGYTF. CDR3 in DNA: TGTGCCAGTATCAAAGACAGGCGTGCTAACTATGGCTACACCTTC.

This chain joins TRBV6-5 and TRBJ2-7; D not certain. Trimming took off 7 bases at V and 4 bases at J, with 11 bases between the two ends. Germline V gene data show CDR1 as MNHEY and CDR2 as SVGAGI. The CDR3 length is 12 residues. The DNA of the CDR3 is TGTGCCAGCAAAGGCAGAGGATACGAGCAGTACTTC. It encodes CASKGRGYEQYF.

Only a few counts were recorded for this clone. The chain has TRBV5-6 and TRBJ1-5; D is uncertain. The germline CDR1 and CDR2 sequences are SGHDT and YYEEEE. Between the trimmed V and J ends, which lost 5 bases and 4 bases, there was a span of 16 bases. The CDR3 covers 15 residues. The CDR3 sequence is CASSYFQRSNQPQHF. The CDR3, as DNA: TGTGCCAGCAGTTATTTCCAGAGGTCGAATCAGCCCCAGCATTTT. The full variable domain, in which reference TRBV5-6 and TRBJ1-5 provide the parts outside the CDR3, is DAGVTQSPTHLIKTRGQQVTLRCSPKSGHDTVSWYQQALGQGPQFIFQYYEEEERQRGNFPDRFSGHQFPNYSSELNVNALLLGDSALYLCASSYFQRSNQPQHFGDGTRLSIL.

The chain combines TRBV5-5 with TRBJ1-1; TRBD1 matches 7 bases. Germline lookup yields CDR1 SGHKS and CDR2 YYEKEE (reference sequence). The V segment lost 2 bases and the J segment 4 bases; nucleotides outside the gene matches: 11. The CDR3 has 16 amino acids. The CDR3 here is CASSFAPGGWGTEAFF. In nucleotides, the CDR3 is TGTGCCAGCAGCTTTGCGCCAGGGGGTTGGGGCACTGAAGCTTTCTTT.

Here the CDR3 reads CASSIRVGQPQHF. CDR3 in DNA: TGTGCCAGCAGTATCAGGGTAGGGCAGCCCCAGCATTTT. The gene calls are TRBV27 and TRBJ1-5, with a possible D match to TRBD1 (5 bases). CDR3 length: 13 residues. Germline assignment: CDR1 MNHEY and CDR2 SMNVEV (reference sequence). Trimming cost V 5 bases and J 7 bases, with 12 bases left between them.

The V gene is TRBV4-1, the J gene TRBJ2-1; D is perhaps TRBD1 (6 bases). CDR3 length equals 15 residues. V gave up 3 bases and J gave up 5 bases, with 14 bases separating them. CDR1 and CDR2 from the germline V gene are MGHRA and YSYEKL. CDR3 protein: CASSHPLTGNNEQFF. In DNA, the CDR3 is TGCGCCAGCAGCCACCCGCTAACAGGGAACAATGAGCAGTTCTTC.